This paragraph covers one T cell receptor beta chain sequence. These data come from a study of cytomegalovirus exposure and HLA in healthy donors. The V end was cut by 4 bases, the J end by 0 bases, with 6 bases between. CDR3 size: 13 residues. Germline CDR1 and CDR2: SGHTA and FQGTGA. Researchers ran the PCR with 60 Vbeta and 13 Jbeta primers. Here immunoSEQ multiplex PCR was the method, and the copy in TCRdb shows in-frame clones only, minus some. The data contain over 100,000 clones, 80% to 90% of them singletons. The chain has TRBV7-3 and TRBJ1-1; D unclear. This clonotype originated in a woman between 18 and 29 years old in good health and CMV-seropositive. The sequenced material came from PBMCs. CDR3 sequence: CASSSTVNTEAFF. The CDR3 bases are TGTGCCAGCAGCTCCACGGTGAACACTGAAGCTTTCTTT.